This TCR beta chain was identified in a study of blood T cells in healthy people across ages. The V end lost 7 bases, the J end lost 2 bases, and 12 bases lay between the germline ends. CDR1 is SGHRS, CDR2 YFSETQ, per germline. The CDR3 runs 14 residues. Sample-barcoded 5' priming and a J-beta primer mix drove a second PCR of roughly 7 to 11 cycles. TCRdb passed the 5' RACE reads through MiXCR, listing each CDR3 protein once. The sample shows about 720,000 distinct CDR3 sequences, about 20% of them seen only once. Only a few counts were recorded for this clonotype. The gene calls are TRBV5-1 and TRBJ2-2; no reliable D call. The sequenced material came from blood. The receptor comes from a man aged 70 or older in good health. The CDR3 region is CASGQTDNTGELFF. The CDR3 nucleotides are TGCGCCAGCGGGCAGACGGACAACACCGGGGAGCTGTTTTTT.